A selection of T cell receptor beta chains follows, all from one sample in a study of shared clonotypes between healthy human individuals. TCRdb keeps only in-frame clones here, not all; method: immunoSEQ multiplex PCR. Of about 1 million clones listed, 60% to 80% are singletons. Sequenced: memory CD4+ T cells sorted from blood. The receptors derive from a young man in good health. The CDR3 runs from the conserved cysteine through the conserved F or W. The D gene is left open where the match is weak. Size is omitted from some rows. Given values are once, few, many or a class for expanded clones.

TRBV7-7	few	TRBJ2-1	.	TGTGCTAGCAGCTTAGGGGTAACTAGCACCAAGAGTGAGCAGTTCTTC	CASSLGVTSTKSEQFF
TRBV5-1	.	TRBJ2-3	.	TGCGCCACTAAACAGGGTACTAGCACAGATACGCAGTATTTT	CATKQGTSTDTQYF
TRBV12-5	few	TRBJ1-1	.	TGTGCTAGTGGTTTGGTAGCAAGCAGTGAAGCTTTCTTT	CASGLVASSEAFF
TRBV6-5	.	TRBJ1-6	.	TGTGCCAGCAGTTACAATGCAGGGAGGTATTCACCCCTCCACTTT	CASSYNAGRYSPLHF
TRBV5-1	.	TRBJ2-7	.	TGCGCCAGCAGCCCGGGACTTACCAGCACCTACGAGCAGTACTTC	CASSPGLTSTYEQYF
TRBV29-1	.	TRBJ2-1	TRBD2	TGCAGCGTTGATGTCCCAGAGGGCGGGAGGGCCAATGAGCAGTTCTTC	CSVDVPEGGRANEQFF
TRBV29-1	.	TRBJ2-7	.	TGCAGCGTTGACAGTGACTCCTACGAGCAGTACTTC	CSVDSDSYEQYF
TRBV6-1	.	TRBJ1-5	.	TGTGCCAGCAGTGAGACGTGGAGTCAGCCCCAGCATTTT	CASSETWSQPQHF
TRBV10-3	.	TRBJ1-4	.	TGTGCCATCAGTGTCGGGCAGGGTGGTAACGAAAAACTGTTTTTT	CAISVGQGGNEKLFF
TRBV30	.	TRBJ1-1	TRBD1	TGTGCCTGGACAGTGACAGGGGCCACTGAAGCTTTCTTT	CAWTVTGATEAFF
TRBV6-1	.	TRBJ2-2	.	TGTGCCAGCAGTGATGTCGGGGAGCTGTTTTTT	CASSDVGELFF
TRBV13	few	TRBJ2-7	TRBD1	TGTGCCAGCAGCTCCGACCCCGGGACAGGGCCCTACGAGCAGTACTTC	CASSSDPGTGPYEQYF
TRBV10-1	.	TRBJ2-7	.	TGCGCCAGCAGTGAAGGAGGGAAATACGAGCAGTACTTC	CASSEGGKYEQYF
TRBV4-3	few	TRBJ1-4	.	TGCGCCAGCAGCCAAGATAGGTTTACTAATGAAAAACTGTTTTTT	CASSQDRFTNEKLFF
TRBV7-8	few	TRBJ2-7	.	TGTGCCACCCGCTGGGGACTGAACTCCTACGAGCAGTACTTC	CATRWGLNSYEQYF
TRBV5-5	.	TRBJ1-6	TRBD1	TGTGCCAGCAGCTTGGAACAGGGGTGGTCCTATAATTCACCCCTCCACTTT	CASSLEQGWSYNSPLHF
TRBV5-1	.	TRBJ1-1	.	TGCGCCAGCAGCTCCCAGACTGAAGCTTTCTTT	CASSSQTEAFF
TRBV7-9	.	TRBJ1-1	.	TGTGCCAGCAGCGTGCAGCAGGGTGGAACTGAAGCTTTCTTT	CASSVQQGGTEAFF
TRBV7-2	.	TRBJ2-7	.	TGTGCCAGCAGCCAAACCCCATCTCCGTACTACGAGCAGTACTTC	CASSQTPSPYYEQYF
TRBV11-3	.	TRBJ2-3	TRBD1	TGTGCCAGCGGAGAACAGGGGGGTACAGATACGCAGTATTTT	CASGEQGGTDTQYF
TRBV5-1	.	TRBJ1-1	TRBD1	TGCGCCAGCAGCTTGGGCCCTCGGGACAGGAACACTGAAGCTTTCTTT	CASSLGPRDRNTEAFF
TRBV9	.	TRBJ1-1	.	TGTGCCAGCAGCGTAGGTGGGGGAATTGAAGCTTTCTTT	CASSVGGGIEAFF
TRBV13	.	TRBJ2-3	TRBD2	TGTGCCAGCAGCCCCCAGGGACTAGTCACAGATACGCAGTATTTT	CASSPQGLVTDTQYF
TRBV6-4	.	TRBJ2-6	.	TGTGCCAGCAGCGACACGCTCCCCCTTGTTGGGGCCAACGTCCTGACTTTC	CASSDTLPLVGANVLTF
TRBV2	.	TRBJ2-2	TRBD2	TGTGCCAGCAAAGGGACTAGCGGGGGAGTCACCGGGGAGCTGTTTTTT	CASKGTSGGVTGELFF
TRBV18	.	TRBJ2-6	TRBD1	TGTGCCAGCTCACCAGCCGGGCAGGGGGCGACCGGGGCCAACGTCCTGACTTTC	CASSPAGQGATGANVLTF
TRBV5-6	.	TRBJ1-1	.	TGTGCCAGCAGTTTGGACAGGAACACTGAAGCTTTCTTT	CASSLDRNTEAFF
TRBV6-6	few	TRBJ2-5	.	TGTGCCAGCAGTTACGCCGCCGGGGGCCGGGAGACCCAGTACTTC	CASSYAAGGRETQYF